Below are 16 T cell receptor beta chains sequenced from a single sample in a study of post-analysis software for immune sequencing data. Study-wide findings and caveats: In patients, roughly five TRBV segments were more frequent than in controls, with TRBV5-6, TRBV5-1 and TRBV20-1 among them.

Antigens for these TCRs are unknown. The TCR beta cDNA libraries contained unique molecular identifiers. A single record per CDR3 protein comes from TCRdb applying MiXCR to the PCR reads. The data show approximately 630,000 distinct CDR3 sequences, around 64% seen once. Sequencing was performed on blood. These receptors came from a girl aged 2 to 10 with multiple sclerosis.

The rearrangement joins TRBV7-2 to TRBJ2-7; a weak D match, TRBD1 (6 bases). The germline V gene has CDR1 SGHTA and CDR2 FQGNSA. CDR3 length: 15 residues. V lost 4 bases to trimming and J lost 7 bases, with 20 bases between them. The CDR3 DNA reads TGTGCCAGCAGCTCCCGGACAGTCGGACCCCGGGAGCAGTACTTC. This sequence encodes CASSSRTVGPREQYF.

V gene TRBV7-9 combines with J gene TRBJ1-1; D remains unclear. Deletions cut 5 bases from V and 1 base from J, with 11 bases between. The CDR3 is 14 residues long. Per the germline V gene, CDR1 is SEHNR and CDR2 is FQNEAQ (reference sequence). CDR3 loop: CASSPSSQNTEAFF. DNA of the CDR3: TGTGCCAGCAGCCCCTCTTCACAGAACACTGAAGCTTTCTTT.

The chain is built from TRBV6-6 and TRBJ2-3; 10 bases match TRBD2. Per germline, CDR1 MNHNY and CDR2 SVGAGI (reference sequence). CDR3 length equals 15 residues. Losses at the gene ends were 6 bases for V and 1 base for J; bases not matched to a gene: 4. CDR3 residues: CASSPSGGGTDTQYF. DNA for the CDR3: TGTGCCAGCAGCCCTAGCGGGGGCGGCACAGATACGCAGTATTTT.

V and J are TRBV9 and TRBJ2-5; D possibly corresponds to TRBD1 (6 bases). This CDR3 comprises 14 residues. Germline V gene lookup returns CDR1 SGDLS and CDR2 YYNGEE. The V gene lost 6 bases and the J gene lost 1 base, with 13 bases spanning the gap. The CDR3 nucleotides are TGTGCCAGCACCACAGGGTGGGGCCAAGAGACCCAGTACTTC. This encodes CASTTGWGQETQYF.

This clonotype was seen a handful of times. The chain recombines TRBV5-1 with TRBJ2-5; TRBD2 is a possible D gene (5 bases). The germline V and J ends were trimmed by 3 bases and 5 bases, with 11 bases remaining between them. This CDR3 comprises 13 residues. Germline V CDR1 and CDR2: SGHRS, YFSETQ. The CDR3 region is CASSSEGVETQYF. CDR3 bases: TGCGCCAGCAGCTCCGAGGGTGTGGAGACCCAGTACTTC.

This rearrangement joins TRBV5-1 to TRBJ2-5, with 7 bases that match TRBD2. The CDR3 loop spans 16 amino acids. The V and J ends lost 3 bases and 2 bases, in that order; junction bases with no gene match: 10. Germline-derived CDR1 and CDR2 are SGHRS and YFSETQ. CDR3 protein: CASSYGSSGPQETQYF. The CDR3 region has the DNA TGCGCCAGCAGCTACGGGAGTAGCGGGCCTCAAGAGACCCAGTACTTC. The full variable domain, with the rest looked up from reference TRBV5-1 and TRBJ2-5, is KAGVTQTPRYLIKTRGQQVTLSCSPISGHRSVSWYQQTPGQGLQFLFEYFSETQRNKGNFPGRFSGRQFSNSRSEMNVSTLELGDSALYLCASSYGSSGPQETQYFGPGTRLLVL.

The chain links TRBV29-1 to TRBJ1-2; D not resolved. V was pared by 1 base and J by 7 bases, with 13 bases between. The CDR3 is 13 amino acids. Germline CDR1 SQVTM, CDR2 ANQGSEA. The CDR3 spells CSVEVGVLGGYTF. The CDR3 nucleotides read TGCAGCGTTGAAGTTGGTGTATTAGGTGGCTACACCTTC.

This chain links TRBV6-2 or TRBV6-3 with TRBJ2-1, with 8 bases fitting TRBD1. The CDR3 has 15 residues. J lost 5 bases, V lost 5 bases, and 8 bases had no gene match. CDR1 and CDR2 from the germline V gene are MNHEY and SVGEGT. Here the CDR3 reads CASSDPAGGHNEQFF. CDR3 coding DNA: TGTGCCAGCAGTGACCCTGCAGGGGGCCACAATGAGCAGTTCTTC.

CDR3 loop: CASSKVWRLSYNEQFF. The CDR3 DNA reads as TGTGCCAGCAGTAAGGTGTGGCGACTCTCCTACAATGAGCAGTTCTTC. The chain combines TRBV6-5 with TRBJ2-1; no clear D gene. The CDR3 is 16 residues long. Germline loops: CDR1 MNHEY, CDR2 SVGAGI. Trimming cost V 5 bases and J 0 bases, with 14 bases left between them.

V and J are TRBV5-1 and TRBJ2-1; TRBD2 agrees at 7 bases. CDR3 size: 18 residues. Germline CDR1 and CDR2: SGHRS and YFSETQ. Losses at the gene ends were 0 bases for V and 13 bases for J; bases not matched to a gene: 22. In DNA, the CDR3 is TGCGCCAGCAGCTTGGCTGGCGTGGGCGGGAGAAGTCGTATTGAACAGTTCTTC. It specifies CASSLAGVGGRSRIEQFF.

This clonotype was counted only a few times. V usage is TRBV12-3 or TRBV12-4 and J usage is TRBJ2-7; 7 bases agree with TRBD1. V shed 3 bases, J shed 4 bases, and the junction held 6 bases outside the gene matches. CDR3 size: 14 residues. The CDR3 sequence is CASSLTGLAYEQYF. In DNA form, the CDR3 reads TGTGCCAGCAGTTTGACAGGGCTCGCTTACGAGCAGTACTTC.

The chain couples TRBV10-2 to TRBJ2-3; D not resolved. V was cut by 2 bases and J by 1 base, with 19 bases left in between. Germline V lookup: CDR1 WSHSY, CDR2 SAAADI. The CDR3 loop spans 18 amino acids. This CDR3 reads CASSEPVGQSWGTDTQYF. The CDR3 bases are TGCGCCAGCAGTGAGCCCGTTGGGCAGTCATGGGGCACAGATACGCAGTATTTT.

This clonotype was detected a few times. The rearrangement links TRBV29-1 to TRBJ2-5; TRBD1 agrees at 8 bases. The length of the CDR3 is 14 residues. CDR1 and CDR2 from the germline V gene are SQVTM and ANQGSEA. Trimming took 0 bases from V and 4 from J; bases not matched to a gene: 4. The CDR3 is CSVEETGVVETQYF. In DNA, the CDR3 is TGCAGCGTTGAAGAGACAGGGGTGGTAGAGACCCAGTACTTC.

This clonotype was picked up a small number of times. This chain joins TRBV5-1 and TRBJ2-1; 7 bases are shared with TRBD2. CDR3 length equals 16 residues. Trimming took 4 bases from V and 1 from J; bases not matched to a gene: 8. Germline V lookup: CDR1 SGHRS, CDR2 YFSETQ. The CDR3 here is CASSHASGTSYNEQFF. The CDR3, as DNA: TGCGCCAGCAGCCACGCTAGCGGTACTTCCTACAATGAGCAGTTCTTC.

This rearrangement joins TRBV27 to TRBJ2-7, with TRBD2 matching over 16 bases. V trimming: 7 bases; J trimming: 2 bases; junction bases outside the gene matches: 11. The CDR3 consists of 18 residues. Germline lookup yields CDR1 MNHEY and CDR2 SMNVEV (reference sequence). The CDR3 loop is CASTELPGTSGRAYEQYF. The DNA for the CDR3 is TGTGCCAGCACCGAACTTCCTGGGACTAGCGGGAGGGCCTACGAGCAGTACTTC.

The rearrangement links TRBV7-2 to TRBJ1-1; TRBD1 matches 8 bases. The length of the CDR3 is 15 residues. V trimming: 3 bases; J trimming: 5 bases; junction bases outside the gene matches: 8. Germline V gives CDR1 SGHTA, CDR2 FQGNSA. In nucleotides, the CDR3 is TGTGCCAGCAGCTTTGGGACAGGAGATATAACTGAAGCTTTCTTT. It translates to CASSFGTGDITEAFF.